Listed here are 16 T cell receptor beta chains from one sample, sequenced in a study of shared clonotypes between healthy human individuals. Clones were sequenced by immunoSEQ multiplex PCR, and TCRdb holds only the in-frame ones, with some missing. The sample has approximately 1.4 million clones; approximately 98% are singletons. The sample was naive CD4+ T cells sorted from blood. Stated subset: CD45RA+ positively selected. Source of these receptors: a man between 25 and 39 years old in good health.

The chain is built from TRBV30 and TRBJ2-7; 9 bases align to TRBD1. CDR3 length: 16 amino acids. CDR1 is GTSNPN, CDR2 SVGIG, per germline (reference sequence). V shed 3 bases and J 1 base; nucleotides not matched to a gene: 10. CDR3: CAWSSYRGLLSYEQYF. The CDR3, as DNA: TGTGCCTGGAGCTCCTACAGGGGGCTATTATCCTACGAGCAGTACTTC.

The chain links TRBV28 to TRBJ1-1; D not resolved. Germline loops: CDR1 MDHEN, CDR2 SYDVKM. The CDR3 is 16 amino acids. Trimming took 3 bases from V and 1 from J, leaving 15 bases between them. The CDR3 nucleotides read TGTGCCAGCAGTTTGGGGATTCAACTTCCGAACACTGAAGCTTTCTTT. Protein sequence: CASSLGIQLPNTEAFF.

The CDR3 sequence: CASSLAAGQVNYEQYF. CDR3 bases: TGTGCCAGCAGCTTGGCCGCGGGACAGGTTAACTACGAGCAGTACTTC. The V gene is TRBV5-6, the J gene TRBJ2-7, with TRBD1 identical over 8 bases. Germline CDR1 reads SGHDT; CDR2 reads YYEEEE. The CDR3 has 16 residues. Trimming removed 0 bases from V and 3 bases from J; junction bases left unmatched: 8. The full variable domain, in which reference TRBV5-6 and TRBJ2-7 provide the parts outside the CDR3, is DAGVTQSPTHLIKTRGQQVTLRCSPKSGHDTVSWYQQALGQGPQFIFQYYEEEERQRGNFPDRFSGHQFPNYSSELNVNALLLGDSALYLCASSLAAGQVNYEQYFGPGTRLTVT.

The V and J genes are TRBV7-9 and TRBJ2-3; 11 nucleotides agree with TRBD2. With 4 bases clipped from V and 0 bases from J, the junction kept 3 bases outside the gene matches. Per germline, CDR1 SEHNR and CDR2 FQNEAQ (reference sequence). The CDR3 totals 16 residues. As DNA, the CDR3 is TGTGCCAGCAGCTCCCGGACTAGCGGGAGCACAGATACGCAGTATTTT. Its translation: CASSSRTSGSTDTQYF. Full variable domain (rest looked up from reference TRBV7-9 and TRBJ2-3): DTGVSQNPRHKITKRGQNVTFRCDPISEHNRLYWYRQTLGQGPEFLTYFQNEAQLEKSRLLSDRFSAERPKGSFSTLEIQRTEQGDSAMYLCASSSRTSGSTDTQYFGPGTRLTVL.

The V gene is TRBV5-1, the J gene TRBJ2-7, with a tentative D call TRBD1 (5 bases). The CDR3 contains 14 residues. CDR1 and CDR2 (germline): SGHRS, YFSETQ. Trimming took 4 bases from V and 1 from J, leaving 12 bases between them. CDR3 protein: CASSPLTDSYEQYF. The CDR3 coding sequence is TGCGCCAGCAGCCCCCTGACAGATTCCTACGAGCAGTACTTC.

The chain recombines TRBV7-2 with TRBJ2-7; 8 positions match TRBD2. The CDR3 extends over 18 amino acids. After removal of 0 bases from V and 0 bases from J, the junction contained 10 bases not matched to a gene. Per germline, CDR1 SGHTA and CDR2 FQGNSA. The CDR3 DNA is TGTGCCAGCAGCTTAGCTAGGTTCCCAAGCGGGAGCTCCTACGAGCAGTACTTC. Translated, it gives CASSLARFPSGSSYEQYF.

This chain connects TRBV30 to TRBJ1-1, with D hard to call. V shed 0 bases and J shed 0 bases, with 8 bases lying between them. CDR3 size: 14 residues. The germline V gene encodes CDR1 GTSNPN and CDR2 SVGIG (reference sequence). CDR3: CAWSVHRMNTEAFF. CDR3 DNA: TGTGCCTGGAGTGTACACAGAATGAACACTGAAGCTTTCTTT.

This chain uses TRBV6-6 with TRBJ2-3; 8 bases are a match to TRBD1. The J segment lost 5 bases and the V segment lost 2 bases, leaving 6 bases of the junction unmatched. Germline assignment: CDR1 MNHNY and CDR2 SVGAGI (reference sequence). The CDR3 has 15 residues. CDR3 region: CASSYQGQVVDTQYF. For the CDR3, the DNA is TGTGCCAGCAGTTACCAGGGACAGGTTGTAGATACGCAGTATTTT.

The V call is TRBV7-2, the J call TRBJ2-2, with TRBD2 matching 7 bases. V trimming: 6 bases; J trimming: 6 bases; junction bases outside the gene matches: 10. This CDR3 spans 15 amino acids. Looked up from germline, CDR1 is SGHTA and CDR2 is FQGNSA. The CDR3, as DNA: TGTGCCAGCAGGACGAGCGGGATACGTTCCGGGGAGCTGTTTTTT. This encodes CASRTSGIRSGELFF.

This chain links TRBV7-2 with TRBJ2-1; D unresolved. The CDR3 is 15 amino acids. The V end was cut by 3 bases, the J end by 0 bases, with 9 bases between. Looked up from germline, CDR1 is SGHTA and CDR2 is FQGNSA. The CDR3 DNA sequence: TGTGCCAGCAGCTTCGACACGAGCTCCTACAATGAGCAGTTCTTC. Its protein is CASSFDTSSYNEQFF.

The chain links TRBV10-1 to TRBJ2-3; maybe TRBD1 (7 bases). The CDR3 is 14 residues long. The V and J ends lost 3 bases and 5 bases respectively, with 12 bases between them. Germline lookup yields CDR1 WNHNN and CDR2 SYGVQD (reference sequence). CDR3 region: CASSDVRGVDTQYF. As DNA, the CDR3 is TGCGCCAGCAGTGATGTCAGGGGGGTAGATACGCAGTATTTT.

This chain links TRBV9 with TRBJ1-3; D gene uncertain. This CDR3 region has 16 residues. The germline CDR1 and CDR2 sequences are SGDLS and YYNGEE. V was pared by 0 bases and J by 0 bases, with 10 bases between. CDR3 nucleotide sequence: TGTGCCAGCAGCGTAGAACTGAGGGCCTCTGGAAACACCATATATTTT. This translates into CASSVELRASGNTIYF.

The chain is built from TRBV27 and TRBJ2-7, with 13 bases fitting TRBD2. With V trimmed by 6 bases and J by 6 bases, 11 bases remained unmatched. From germline, CDR1 is MNHEY and CDR2 SMNVEV (reference sequence). CDR3 size: 16 residues. CDR3 residues: CASRRIGTSGTSEQYF. CDR3 DNA: TGTGCCAGCAGGCGCATTGGGACTAGCGGGACGAGCGAGCAGTACTTC.

This clone came up once. V is TRBV28 and J is TRBJ2-7; D unresolved. Germline CDR1 MDHEN, CDR2 SYDVKM. The CDR3 consists of 14 residues. V lost 5 bases and J 3 bases, leaving 14 bases between the germline ends. The CDR3 loop reads CASSPGTPFYEQYF. CDR3 coding DNA: TGTGCCAGCAGTCCAGGTACTCCTTTCTACGAGCAGTACTTC.

Comments on this clone: The identical CDR3 is also encoded by other nucleotide sequences in the sample. The chain links TRBV5-6 to TRBJ2-7; the D is unclear. Germline CDR1 SGHDT, CDR2 YYEEEE. The CDR3 loop spans 12 amino acids. Trimming took off 0 bases at V and 3 bases at J, with 4 bases between the two ends. CDR3 sequence (DNA): TGTGCCAGCAGCTTGGAAGGCTACGAGCAGTACTTC. This translates into CASSLEGYEQYF.

V usage is TRBV5-1 and J usage is TRBJ2-7; D perhaps matches TRBD1 (5 bases). Germline V CDR1 and CDR2: SGHRS, YFSETQ. CDR3 size: 18 residues. The ends were cut back, 0 bases at V and 3 bases at J, with 22 bases in the middle. In DNA form, the CDR3 reads TGCGCCAGCAGCTTGGCCCCCACCAGAAGGGGCGTAAGCTACGAGCAGTACTTC. Translated, it gives CASSLAPTRRGVSYEQYF.